This is a list of T cell receptor beta chains from one sample in a study of CD8 T cells in ankylosing spondylitis. TCRdb redid the calling of the 5' RACE reads with MiXCR, one entry per CDR3 protein. Of 39,000 or so distinct CDR3 sequences listed, 2.5% to 3.5% are singletons. The sample comprised blood, either unsorted or a sorted T cell fraction (not recorded which). The receptors shown here come from a male donor with ankylosing spondylitis or in good health (not recorded which). Both conserved end residues are part of each CDR3. A D gene is named only where the DNA matches it firmly. Rows give clone size only sometimes, using once, few, many, or a class for an expanded clone.

CDR3 length,V gene,J gene,clone size,D gene,CDR3 protein,CDR3 DNA
16,TRBV9,TRBJ2-3,many,.,CASSARAGQTADTQYF,TGTGCCAGCAGCGCGCGCGCGGGACAAACGGCAGATACGCAGTATTTT
16,TRBV9,TRBJ2-3,many,TRBD2,CASSASGGTGTDTQYF,TGTGCCAGCAGCGCCAGCGGGGGAACCGGGACAGATACGCAGTATTTT
14,TRBV9,TRBJ1-1,.,.,CASSATTGLTEAFF,TGTGCCAGCAGCGCCACTACAGGGCTCACTGAAGCTTTCTTT
15,TRBV9,TRBJ2-3,many,TRBD2,CASSVLAGGADTQYF,TGTGCCAGCAGCGTACTAGCGGGAGGAGCAGATACGCAGTATTTT
13,TRBV9,TRBJ2-2,many,TRBD1,CATGQGGTGELFF,TGTGCCACCGGACAGGGTGGGACCGGGGAGCTGTTTTTT
15,TRBV9,TRBJ2-3,many,TRBD2,CASSVGTRPTDTQYF,TGTGCCAGCAGCGTAGGGACTAGACCCACAGATACGCAGTATTTT
17,TRBV9,TRBJ1-6,many,TRBD1,CASSVGDRSSYNSPLHF,TGTGCCAGCAGCGTAGGGGACAGGAGCTCCTATAATTCACCCCTCCACTTT
15,TRBV9,TRBJ2-2,many,.,CASSVEDSGTGELFF,TGTGCCAGCAGCGTAGAGGACAGCGGAACCGGGGAGCTGTTTTTT
13,TRBV9,TRBJ2-1,many,.,CASSGTISNEQFF,TGTGCCAGCAGCGGGACTATCTCGAATGAGCAGTTCTTC
16,TRBV9,TRBJ2-1,.,TRBD2,CASSVVASGAYNEQFF,TGTGCCAGCAGCGTAGTGGCTAGCGGGGCCTACAATGAGCAGTTCTTC
14,TRBV9,TRBJ2-2,many,.,CASSTPTVTGELFF,TGTGCCAGCAGCACCCCAACGGTGACCGGGGAGCTGTTTTTT
15,TRBV9,TRBJ2-5,.,TRBD2,CASSPAGGRQETQYF,TGTGCCAGCAGCCCGGCGGGGGGCCGGCAAGAGACCCAGTACTTC
15,TRBV9,TRBJ1-4,many,TRBD1,CASSAWTGEGEKLFF,TGTGCCAGCAGCGCCTGGACAGGGGAGGGTGAAAAACTGTTTTTT
14,TRBV9,TRBJ2-5,many,.,CASSVGNSQETQYF,TGTGCCAGCAGCGTAGGGAATTCCCAAGAGACCCAGTACTTC
15,TRBV9,TRBJ2-2,many,.,CASSVSPDGAGELFF,TGTGCCAGCAGCGTATCACCTGACGGGGCCGGGGAGCTGTTTTTT
16,TRBV9,TRBJ2-2,many,TRBD1,CASSVEFQGAVGELFF,TGTGCCAGCAGCGTAGAGTTTCAGGGGGCCGTCGGGGAGCTGTTTTTT
16,TRBV9,TRBJ2-1,many,TRBD2,CASSVVASGHYNEQFF,TGTGCCAGCAGCGTAGTGGCTAGCGGGCATTACAATGAGCAGTTCTTC
14,TRBV9,TRBJ2-2,many,.,CASSVAQTTGELFF,TGTGCCAGCAGCGTAGCCCAGACGACCGGGGAGCTGTTTTTT
16,TRBV6-1,TRBJ2-6,many,.,CASSNGPTLGANVLTF,TGTGCCAGCAGCAACGGGCCCACCCTAGGGGCCAACGTCCTGACTTTC
15,TRBV9,TRBJ2-5,many,TRBD2,CASSVGGLAEETQYF,TGTGCCAGCAGCGTAGGGGGACTAGCGGAAGAGACCCAGTACTTC
17,TRBV9,TRBJ2-3,many,TRBD2,CASSVDPLAGLTDTQYF,TGTGCCAGCAGCGTAGATCCCCTAGCGGGGCTCACAGATACGCAGTATTTT
15,TRBV9,TRBJ1-4,many,TRBD1,CASSESGTGGEKLFF,TGTGCCAGCAGCGAATCCGGGACAGGGGGTGAAAAACTGTTTTTT
14,TRBV9,TRBJ2-5,many,TRBD1,CASSLGQWQETQYF,TGTGCCAGCAGCCTGGGACAGTGGCAAGAGACCCAGTACTTC
15,TRBV9,TRBJ2-3,many,.,CASSVRLDTLDTQYF,TGTGCCAGCAGCGTACGTCTAGATACTTTGGATACGCAGTATTTT
19,TRBV9,TRBJ2-5,many,.,CASSVATFGGTGGQETQYF,TGTGCCAGCAGCGTAGCTACGTTCGGGGGGACAGGTGGGCAAGAGACCCAGTACTTC
17,TRBV9,TRBJ2-3,many,TRBD2,CASSALIAGSGADTQYF,TGTGCCAGCAGCGCCCTTATAGCGGGTTCCGGGGCAGATACGCAGTATTTT
14,TRBV9,TRBJ1-5,many,.,CASSVGWGDQPQHF,TGTGCCAGCAGCGTAGGGTGGGGGGATCAGCCCCAGCATTTT
14,TRBV9,TRBJ1-6,medium-sized,.,CASSVGGFDSPLHF,TGTGCCAGCAGCGTAGGGGGTTTCGATTCACCCCTCCACTTT
14,TRBV9,TRBJ2-1,many,.,CASSVSGTYNEQFF,TGTGCCAGCAGCGTTAGTGGGACCTACAATGAGCAGTTCTTC
10,TRBV7-2,TRBJ1-5,medium-sized,.,CASSWQPQHF,TGTGCCAGCAGTTGGCAGCCCCAGCATTTT
15,TRBV9,TRBJ1-3,many,.,CASSPDRPSGNTIYF,TGTGCCAGCAGCCCAGACAGACCCTCTGGAAACACCATATATTTT
13,TRBV9,TRBJ1-1,many,.,CASSVGRETEAFF,TGTGCCAGCAGCGTAGGCAGGGAAACTGAAGCTTTCTTT
13,TRBV9,TRBJ1-1,many,.,CASSVGLDTEAFF,TGTGCCAGCAGCGTAGGTTTGGACACTGAAGCTTTCTTT
15,TRBV9,TRBJ2-1,.,.,CASSVGNTYANEQFF,TGTGCCAGCAGCGTAGGTAACACCTACGCCAATGAGCAGTTCTTC
17,TRBV9,TRBJ2-6,many,.,CASSVGSTASGANVLTF,TGTGCCAGCAGCGTGGGGTCGACCGCCTCTGGGGCCAACGTCCTGACTTTC
16,TRBV9,TRBJ2-1,many,.,CASSVGSSSSYNEQFF,TGTGCCAGCAGCGTAGGTTCCTCGAGCTCCTACAATGAGCAGTTCTTC
15,TRBV9,TRBJ2-3,many,.,CASSVGTEYTDTQYF,TGTGCCAGCAGCGTAGGGACGGAATACACAGATACGCAGTATTTT
13,TRBV9,TRBJ1-5,many,.,CASSQDSKQPQHF,TGTGCCAGCAGCCAGGACAGCAAACAGCCCCAGCATTTT
17,TRBV9,TRBJ2-5,many,TRBD2,CASSVKATSGDQETQYF,TGTGCCAGCAGCGTCAAAGCGACTAGCGGGGACCAAGAGACCCAGTACTTC
16,TRBV9,TRBJ2-2,many,TRBD2,CASRASGGADTGELFF,TGTGCCAGCAGGGCAAGCGGGGGGGCTGACACCGGGGAGCTGTTTTTT
16,TRBV9,TRBJ2-2,many,.,CASSVFGRSHTGELFF,TGTGCCAGCAGCGTATTCGGACGGTCACACACCGGGGAGCTGTTTTTT
16,TRBV9,TRBJ2-6,many,.,CASSDGTFSGANVLTF,TGTGCCAGCAGCGACGGGACTTTCTCTGGGGCCAACGTCCTGACTTTC
14,TRBV9,TRBJ2-5,many,TRBD1,CASNRQGFQETQYF,TGTGCCAGCAATAGACAGGGATTCCAAGAGACCCAGTACTTC
15,TRBV9,TRBJ1-2,many,TRBD1,CASSPSGTGDYGYTF,TGTGCCAGCAGCCCTTCCGGGACAGGGGACTATGGCTACACCTTC
15,TRBV9,TRBJ1-5,many,TRBD1,CASSPAQGVNQPQHF,TGTGCCAGCAGCCCGGCACAGGGGGTCAATCAGCCCCAGCATTTT
13,TRBV9,TRBJ2-3,many,.,CASSFRGTDTQYF,TGTGCCAGCAGCTTCCGGGGCACAGATACGCAGTATTTT
15,TRBV9,TRBJ2-5,.,TRBD1,CASSIGQGASETQYF,TGTGCCAGCAGCATAGGACAGGGGGCGTCAGAGACCCAGTACTTC
14,TRBV9,TRBJ1-6,many,.,CASSPTGKNSPLHF,TGTGCCAGCAGCCCAACCGGGAAGAATTCACCCCTCCACTTT
14,TRBV9,TRBJ2-2,many,.,CASSVSGKTGELFF,TGTGCCAGCAGCGTTTCGGGGAAGACCGGGGAGCTGTTTTTT
17,TRBV9,TRBJ2-2,many,.,CASSRPNKGLATGELFF,TGTGCCAGCAGCCGCCCGAACAAGGGTCTAGCCACCGGGGAGCTGTTTTTT
18,TRBV9,TRBJ2-1,many,TRBD2,CASSVEASGSVSGHEQFF,TGTGCCAGCAGCGTAGAGGCTAGCGGGAGTGTATCGGGTCATGAGCAGTTCTTC
14,TRBV9,TRBJ2-3,many,TRBD2,CASSVGLAADTQYF,TGTGCCAGCAGCGTAGGACTAGCGGCAGATACGCAGTATTTT